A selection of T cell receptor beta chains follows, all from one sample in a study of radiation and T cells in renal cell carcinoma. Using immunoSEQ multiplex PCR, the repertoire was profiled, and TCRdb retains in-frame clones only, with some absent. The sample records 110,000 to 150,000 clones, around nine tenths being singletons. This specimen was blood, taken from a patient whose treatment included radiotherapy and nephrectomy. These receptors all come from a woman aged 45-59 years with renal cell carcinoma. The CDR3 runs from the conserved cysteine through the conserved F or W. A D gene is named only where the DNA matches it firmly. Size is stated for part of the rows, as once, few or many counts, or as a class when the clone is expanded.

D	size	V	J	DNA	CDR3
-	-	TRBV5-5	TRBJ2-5	TGTGCCAGCAGCTTGGCCTTGAGACAGCAAGAGACCCAGTACTTC	CASSLALRQQETQYF
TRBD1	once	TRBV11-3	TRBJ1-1	TGTGCCAGCAGCTCACAGGGGGAGGGTGAAGCTTTCTTT	CASSSQGEGEAFF
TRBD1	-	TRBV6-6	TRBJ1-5	TGTGCCAGCAGTCCGGACAGGGGCGGCAATCAGCCCCAGCATTTT	CASSPDRGGNQPQHF
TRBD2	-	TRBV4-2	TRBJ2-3	TGTGCCAGCAGCCAAGAAGGAGCGGGGCCCACAGATACGCAGTATTTT	CASSQEGAGPTDTQYF
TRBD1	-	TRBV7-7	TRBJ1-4	TGTGCTACGGACAGGGTAGATGATGAAAAACTGTTTTTT	CATDRVDDEKLFF
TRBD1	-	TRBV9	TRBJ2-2	TGTGCCAGCAGCTCGACAGGGTCCAGCACCGGGGAGCTGTTTTTT	CASSSTGSSTGELFF
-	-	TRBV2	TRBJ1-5	TGTGCCAGCAAAGCACGGGGCTTGAGCAATCAGCCCCAGCATTTT	CASKARGLSNQPQHF
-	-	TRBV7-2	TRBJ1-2	TGTGCCAGCAAGGCAAATATCTTTGGGTATGGCTACACCTTC	CASKANIFGYGYTF
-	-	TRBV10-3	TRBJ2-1	TGTGCCATCGGGGCGGGGACTCGCTCCTACAATGAGCAGTTCTTC	CAIGAGTRSYNEQFF
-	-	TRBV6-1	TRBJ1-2	TGTGCCAGCAGTGGTCGGGGCGACTATGGCTACACCTTC	CASSGRGDYGYTF
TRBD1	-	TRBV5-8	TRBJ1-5	TGTGCTAGCAGCTGGACGGGACAGGGGCGTTATAGCAATCAGCCCCAGCATTTT	CASSWTGQGRYSNQPQHF